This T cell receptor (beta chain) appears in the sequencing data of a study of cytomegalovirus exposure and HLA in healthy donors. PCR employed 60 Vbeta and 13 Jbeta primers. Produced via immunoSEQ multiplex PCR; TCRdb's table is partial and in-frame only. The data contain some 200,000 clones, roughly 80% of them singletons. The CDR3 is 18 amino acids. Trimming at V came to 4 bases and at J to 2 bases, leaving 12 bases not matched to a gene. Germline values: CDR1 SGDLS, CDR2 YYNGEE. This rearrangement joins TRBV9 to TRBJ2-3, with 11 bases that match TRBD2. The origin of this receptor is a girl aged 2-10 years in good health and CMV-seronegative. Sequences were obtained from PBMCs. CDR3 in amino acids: CASSLLPNSGGVTDTQYF. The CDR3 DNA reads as TGTGCCAGCAGCCTCCTCCCGAATAGCGGGGGGGTCACAGATACGCAGTATTTT. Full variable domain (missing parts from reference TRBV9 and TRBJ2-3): DSGVTQTPKHLITATGQRVTLRCSPRSGDLSVYWYQQSLDQGLQFLIQYYNGEERAKGNILERFSAQQFPDLHSELNLSSLELGDSALYFCASSLLPNSGGVTDTQYFGPGTRLTVL.